Detailed here is one T cell receptor beta chain. Its antigen is not known. In the same sample, other DNA sequences code for this CDR3. Data came from immunoSEQ multiplex PCR; TCRdb stores just in-frame clones and leaves some out. The table lists roughly 2.4 million clones, roughly 95% of them singletons. Both subsets, CD45RA+ naive and CD45RA-negative memory, were split from the CD4+ cells. This CDR3 has 14 residues. V was trimmed by 3 bases and J by 1 base, leaving 10 bases between them. Per germline, CDR1 KGHSH and CDR2 LQKENI. The data were taken from a study of shared clonotypes between healthy human individuals. Study findings and constraints: The authors sampled blood alone, and tissue repertoires likely differ.

V and J are TRBV18 and TRBJ2-7, with D unresolved. Sequenced input: naive CD4+ T cells sorted from blood. Subset: CD45RA+ positively selected. The TCR was taken from a man younger than 35 in good health. In nucleotides, the CDR3 is TGTGCCAGCTCACCCCCGGGCCAGTCCTACGAGCAGTACTTC. This gives the protein CASSPPGQSYEQYF.